The present TCR beta chain was sequenced within a study of cytomegalovirus exposure and HLA in healthy donors. The CDR3 loop spans 14 amino acids. Trimming cost V 7 bases and J 4 bases; bases outside gene matches: 5. The germline gives CDR1 SGHTA, CDR2 FQGNSA. Regarding this clone: Antigen specificity is unknown.

PCR primers comprised 60 Vbeta and 13 Jbeta primers. The protocol was immunoSEQ multiplex PCR, while the TCRdb copy is restricted to in-frame clones and leaves out a portion. The sample gives about 130,000 clones, roughly four fifths of which show up once; more than 3.5% is in the top ten. Study-wide results and caveats: Later work showed greater clonal expansion in HLA-associated TCR beta chains than in equally common others.

What was sequenced was PBMCs. The rearrangement links TRBV7-2 to TRBJ2-5; 11 bases are shared with TRBD2. The clonotype comes from a woman aged 40 to 55 in good health and CMV-seropositive. The CDR3 protein is CASTLAGVRETQYF. The CDR3 DNA reads as TGTGCCAGCACACTAGCGGGAGTAAGAGAGACCCAGTACTTC.